The entry below describes one TCR beta chain. This record belongs to a study of shared clonotypes between healthy human individuals. TCRdb's copy holds only in-frame clones and misses some; the assay was immunoSEQ multiplex PCR. The table shows 550,000 to 850,000 clones, with 72% occurring only once. Germline V gives CDR1 SEHNR, CDR2 FQNEAQ (reference sequence). Germline trimming cut 4 bases from V and 4 bases from J; bases unmatched to any gene: 10. This CDR3 spans 17 amino acids. V usage is TRBV7-9 and J usage is TRBJ2-2, with 9 bases identical to TRBD2. This receptor was identified in a woman aged 25 to 39 in good health. Sequencing was performed on memory CD4+ T cells sorted from blood. Subset described: CD45RA-negative fraction. This CDR3 reads CASSSPGTSKGTGELFF. The DNA of the CDR3 is TGTGCCAGCAGCTCACCCGGGACTAGCAAGGGCACCGGGGAGCTGTTTTTT.